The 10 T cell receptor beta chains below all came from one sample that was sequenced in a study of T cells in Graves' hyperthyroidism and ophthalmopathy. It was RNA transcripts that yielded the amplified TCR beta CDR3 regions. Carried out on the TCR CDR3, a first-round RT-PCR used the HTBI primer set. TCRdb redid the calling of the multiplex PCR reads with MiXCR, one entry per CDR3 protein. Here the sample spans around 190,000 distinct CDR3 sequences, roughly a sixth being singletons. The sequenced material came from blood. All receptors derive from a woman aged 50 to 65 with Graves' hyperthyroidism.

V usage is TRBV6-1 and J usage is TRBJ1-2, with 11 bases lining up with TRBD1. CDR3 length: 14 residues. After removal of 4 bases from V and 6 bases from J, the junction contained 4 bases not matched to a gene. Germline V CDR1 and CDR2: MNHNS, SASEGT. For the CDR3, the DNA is TGTGCCAGCAGTGGGGACAGGGGGATCGATGGCTACACCTTC. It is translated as CASSGDRGIDGYTF.

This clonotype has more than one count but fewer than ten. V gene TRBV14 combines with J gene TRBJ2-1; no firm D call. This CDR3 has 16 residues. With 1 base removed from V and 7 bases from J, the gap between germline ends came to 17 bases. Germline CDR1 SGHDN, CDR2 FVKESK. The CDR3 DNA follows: TGTGCCAGCAGCCAAGCAACTACCTGGCTTAGGAATGAGCAGTTCTTC. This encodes CASSQATTWLRNEQFF. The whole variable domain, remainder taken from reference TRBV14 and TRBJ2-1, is EAGVTQFPSHSVIEKGQTVTLRCDPISGHDNLYWYRRVMGKEIKFLLHFVKESKQDESGMPNNRFLAERTGGTYSTLKVQPAELEDSGVYFCASSQATTWLRNEQFFGPGTRLTVL.

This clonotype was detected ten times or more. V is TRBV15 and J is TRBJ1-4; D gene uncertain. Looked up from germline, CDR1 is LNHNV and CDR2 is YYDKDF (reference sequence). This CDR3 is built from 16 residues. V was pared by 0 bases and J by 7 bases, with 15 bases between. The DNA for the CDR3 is TGTGCCACCAGCAGAGATTTTGCCGTTGGAGGTGAAAAACTGTTTTTT. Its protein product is CATSRDFAVGGEKLFF. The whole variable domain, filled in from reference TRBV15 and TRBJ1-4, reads DAMVIQNPRYQVTQFGKPVTLSCSQTLNHNVMYWYQQKSSQAPKLLFHYYDKDFNNEADTPDNFQSRRPNTSFCFLDIRSPGLGDTAMYLCATSRDFAVGGEKLFFGSGTQLSVL.

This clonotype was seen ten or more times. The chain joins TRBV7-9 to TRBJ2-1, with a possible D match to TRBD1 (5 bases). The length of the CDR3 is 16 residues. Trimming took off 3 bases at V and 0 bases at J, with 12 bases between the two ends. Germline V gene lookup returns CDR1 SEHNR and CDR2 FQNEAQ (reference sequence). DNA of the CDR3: TGTGCCAGCAGCTTTTTGGGGCGAAGCTCCTACAATGAGCAGTTCTTC. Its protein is CASSFLGRSSYNEQFF.

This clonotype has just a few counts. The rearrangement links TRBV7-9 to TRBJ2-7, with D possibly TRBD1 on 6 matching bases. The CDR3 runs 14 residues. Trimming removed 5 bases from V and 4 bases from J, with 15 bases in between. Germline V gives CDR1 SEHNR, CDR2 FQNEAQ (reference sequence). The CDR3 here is CASSRGTLVYEQYF. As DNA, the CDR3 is TGTGCCAGCAGCCGTGGGACACTTGTGTACGAGCAGTACTTC.

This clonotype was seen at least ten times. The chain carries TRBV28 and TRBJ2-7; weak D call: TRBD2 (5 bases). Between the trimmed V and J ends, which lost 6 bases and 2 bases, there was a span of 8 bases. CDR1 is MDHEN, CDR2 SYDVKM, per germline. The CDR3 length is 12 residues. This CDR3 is CASRAGTYEQYF. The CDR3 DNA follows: TGTGCCAGCAGAGCCGGGACCTACGAGCAGTACTTC.

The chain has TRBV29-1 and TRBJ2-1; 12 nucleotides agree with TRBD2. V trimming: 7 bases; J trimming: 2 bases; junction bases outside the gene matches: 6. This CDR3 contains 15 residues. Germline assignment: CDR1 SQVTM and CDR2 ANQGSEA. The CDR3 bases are TGCAGCGGTACTAGCGGGAGGAGTCCCTACAATGAGCAGTTCTTC. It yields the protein CSGTSGRSPYNEQFF.

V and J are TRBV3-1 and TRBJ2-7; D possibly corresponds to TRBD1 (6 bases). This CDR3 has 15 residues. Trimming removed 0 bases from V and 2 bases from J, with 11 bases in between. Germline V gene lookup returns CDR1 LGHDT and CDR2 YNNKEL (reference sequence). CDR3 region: CASSQETDSPYEQYF. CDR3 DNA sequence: TGTGCCAGCAGCCAAGAAACGGACAGCCCCTACGAGCAGTACTTC.

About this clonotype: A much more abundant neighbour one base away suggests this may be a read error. This CDR3 is CAWSEAVEETQFF. As DNA, the CDR3 is TGTGCCTGGAGTGAGGCAGTTGAAGAGACCCAGTTCTTC. V gene TRBV30 combines with J gene TRBJ2-5; D remains unclear. The J call is in doubt because the DNA end fits TRBJ2-1 better. This CDR3 region has 13 residues. CDR1 GTSNPN and CDR2 SVGIG come from the germline V gene (reference sequence).

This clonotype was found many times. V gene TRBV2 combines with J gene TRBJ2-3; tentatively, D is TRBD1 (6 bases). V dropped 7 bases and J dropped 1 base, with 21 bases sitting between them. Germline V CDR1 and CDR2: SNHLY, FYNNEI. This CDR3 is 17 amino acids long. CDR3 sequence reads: CASKENGQSWGTDTQYF. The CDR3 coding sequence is TGTGCCAGCAAAGAAAACGGACAGTCATGGGGCACAGATACGCAGTATTTT.